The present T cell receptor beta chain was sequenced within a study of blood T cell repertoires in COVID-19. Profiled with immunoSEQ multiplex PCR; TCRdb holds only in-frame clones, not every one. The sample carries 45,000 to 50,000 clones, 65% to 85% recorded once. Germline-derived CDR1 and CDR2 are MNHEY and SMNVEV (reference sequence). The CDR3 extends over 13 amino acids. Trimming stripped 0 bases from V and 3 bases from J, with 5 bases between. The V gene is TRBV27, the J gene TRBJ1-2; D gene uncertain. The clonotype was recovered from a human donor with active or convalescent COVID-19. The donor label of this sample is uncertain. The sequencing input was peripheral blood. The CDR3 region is CASSLSPDYGYTF. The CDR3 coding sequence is TGTGCCAGCAGTTTATCGCCAGACTATGGCTACACCTTC.